This TCR beta chain was documented in a study of regulatory T cells in long-lasting Graves disease. HTBI primers from iRepertoire and Arm-PCR of CDR3 regions yielded the TCR beta libraries. Via MiXCR, TCRdb re-called the multiplex PCR reads, giving one row per CDR3 protein. The sample contains about 440,000 distinct CDR3 sequences, under 15% of which appear only once. This clonotype has only one observation. A read error may explain this, as a much larger clone is one base away. As to time point: newly diagnosed GD, antithyroid drugs for less than 3 months. The TCR library was prepared using RNA isolated from PBMCs. The CDR3 sequence is 14 residues long. Germline loops: CDR1 MNHGY, CDR2 SVAAGI. Trimming took off 3 bases at V and 6 bases at J, with 12 bases between the two ends. These data also featured in a second study, about T cells in Graves' hyperthyroidism and ophthalmopathy. That source adds: Appearing also in blood were most of the thyroid clonotypes expanded above 0.001.

The specimen comprised peripheral blood mononuclear cells (PBMCs), sampled at new diagnosis, from a patient treated with antithyroid drugs. The chain recombines TRBV6-9 with TRBJ2-1; D may match TRBD1 or TRBD2 (5 bases each). This sequence was found in a woman in her 30s with Graves disease. The CDR3 region is CASSYFRAGNEQFF. In DNA form, the CDR3 reads TGTGCCAGCAGTTACTTCAGGGCGGGCAATGAGCAGTTCTTC.